This T cell receptor beta chain stems from a study of blood T cell repertoires in COVID-19. The V gene's germline CDR1 is MNHEY and CDR2 SVGAGI. CDR3 size: 13 residues. V gave up 5 bases and J gave up 3 bases, with 8 bases separating them. Assay used: immunoSEQ multiplex PCR; TCRdb lists only in-frame clones, some missing. The sample holds around 170,000 clones, around 80% seen once. The gene calls are TRBV6-5 and TRBJ2-1; D not resolved. This clonotype originated in a man younger than 40 with active or convalescent COVID-19. Material for sequencing was peripheral blood. In nucleotides, the CDR3 is TGTGCCAGCAGTCGGTTATACTACAATGAGCAGTTCTTC. This sequence encodes CASSRLYYNEQFF.